This T cell receptor beta chain was documented in a study of blood T cell repertoires in COVID-19. At the level of the study: Specimens from acute and convalescent COVID-19 originated in the United States, Italy and Spain.

Clones were read by immunoSEQ multiplex PCR, and TCRdb kept only the in-frame ones, dropping some. The table has approximately 210,000 clones, roughly 94% seen once. Germline V CDR1 and CDR2: MNHEY, SMNVEV (reference sequence). This CDR3 is 17 amino acids long. V shed 2 bases and J 0 bases; nucleotides not matched to a gene: 6. The clonotype comes from a man aged 25 to 40 with acute or convalescent COVID-19. V and J are TRBV27 and TRBJ2-3; TRBD2 matches 9 bases. The sequencing input was peripheral blood. DNA of the CDR3: TGTGCCAGCAGTTTAGGATCTAGCGGGGCTAGCACAGATACGCAGTATTTT. It translates to CASSLGSSGASTDTQYF.